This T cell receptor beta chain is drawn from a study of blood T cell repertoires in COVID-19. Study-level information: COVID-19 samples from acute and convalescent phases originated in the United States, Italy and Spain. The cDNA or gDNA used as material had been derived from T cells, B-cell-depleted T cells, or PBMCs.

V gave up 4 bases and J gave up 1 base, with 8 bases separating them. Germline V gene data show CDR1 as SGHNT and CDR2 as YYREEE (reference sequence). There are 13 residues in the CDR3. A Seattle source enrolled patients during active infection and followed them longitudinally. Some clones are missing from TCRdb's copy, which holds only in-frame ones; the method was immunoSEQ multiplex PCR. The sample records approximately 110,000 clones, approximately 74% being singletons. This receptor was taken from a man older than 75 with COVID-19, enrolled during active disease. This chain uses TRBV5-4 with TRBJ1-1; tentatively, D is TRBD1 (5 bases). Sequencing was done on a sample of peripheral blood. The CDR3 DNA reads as TGTGCCAGCAGCGGGGCGCCGAACACTGAAGCTTTCTTT. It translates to CASSGAPNTEAFF. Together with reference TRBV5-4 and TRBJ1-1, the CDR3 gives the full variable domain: ETGVTQSPTHLIKTRGQQVTLRCSSQSGHNTVSWYQQALGQGPQFIFQYYREEENGRGNFPPRFSGLQFPNYSSELNVNALELDDSALYLCASSGAPNTEAFFGQGTRLTVV.